This T cell receptor beta chain was profiled in a study of blood T cell repertoires in COVID-19. Whole-study context: COVID-19 samples from acute and convalescent phases originated in the United States, Italy and Spain. Sample material is recorded as cDNA or gDNA derived from T cells, B-cell-depleted T cells, or PBMCs.

Study processing details: Nucleated cell counts were estimated from reference gene primer amplification. The repertoire was sequenced with immunoSEQ multiplex PCR; TCRdb's copy has only in-frame clones and lacks some. V, J and clone size derive from that table, while D and trimming were established from the DNA sequence. The table records around 200,000 clones, more than 75% of them present only once. The junction had 7 bases not matched to a gene; V was cut back by 4 bases and J by 6 bases. Germline V gene data show CDR1 as LNHDA and CDR2 as SQIVND (reference sequence). The CDR3 is made up of 14 amino acids.

The sequence was obtained from a woman at least 80 years old with acute or convalescent COVID-19. Sequenced material: peripheral blood. V usage is TRBV19 and J usage is TRBJ1-2, with 8 bases aligning to TRBD1. The CDR3 region has the DNA TGTGCCAGTAGTACCTTGGACAGGGTTGATGGCTACACCTTC. It is translated as CASSTLDRVDGYTF.